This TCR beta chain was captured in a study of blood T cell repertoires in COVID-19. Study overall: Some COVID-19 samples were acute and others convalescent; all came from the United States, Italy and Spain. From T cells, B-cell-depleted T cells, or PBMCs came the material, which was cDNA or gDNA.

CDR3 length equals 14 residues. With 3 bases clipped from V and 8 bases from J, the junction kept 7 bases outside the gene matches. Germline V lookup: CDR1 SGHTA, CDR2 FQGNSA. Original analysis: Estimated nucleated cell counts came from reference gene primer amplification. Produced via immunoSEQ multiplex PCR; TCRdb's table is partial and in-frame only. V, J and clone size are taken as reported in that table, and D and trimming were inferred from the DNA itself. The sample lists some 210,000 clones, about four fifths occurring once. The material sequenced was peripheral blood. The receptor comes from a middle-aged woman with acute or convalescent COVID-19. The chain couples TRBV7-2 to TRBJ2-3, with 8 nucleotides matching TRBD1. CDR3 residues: CASSFQGAHGTQYF. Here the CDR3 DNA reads TGTGCCAGCAGCTTTCAGGGGGCGCATGGTACGCAGTATTTT.